Sequencing of this T cell receptor beta chain was carried out in a study of early T cells in non-severe SARS-CoV-2 infection. Trimming took off 8 bases at V and 1 base at J, with 11 bases between the two ends. The CDR3 contains 13 residues. The germline V gene encodes CDR1 KGHSH and CDR2 LQKENI. As regards this clonotype: A much more abundant neighbour one base away suggests this may be a read error.

Using its own MiXCR run on the 5' RACE reads, TCRdb lists one record per CDR3 protein. There are 95,000 to 120,000 distinct CDR3 sequences in the sample; about 12% occur only once, and 3.1% lies in the top ten. Sequenced: whole blood. The J gene is TRBJ1-1, the V gene TRBV18, with D perhaps TRBD1 (5 bases). The receptor's source is an adult who was a healthcare worker with PCR-confirmed SARS-CoV-2 infection or an uninfected control (not recorded which). This chain's CDR3 is CASRGGANTEAFF. The CDR3, as DNA: TGTGCCAGCCGGGGAGGGGCGAACACTGAAGCTTTCTTT.